Listed below are T cell receptor beta chains from one sample, sequenced in a study of blood T cell repertoires in COVID-19. Some clones are missing from TCRdb's copy, which holds only in-frame ones; the method was immunoSEQ multiplex PCR. The sample includes 150,000 to 200,000 clones, over 80% of them seen just once. The sample comprised PBMCs or T cells enriched from blood (not recorded which). Receptors originate from a woman aged 30 to 39 who had been exposed to COVID-19. The CDR3 runs from the conserved cysteine through the conserved F or W. Each record gives: CDR3 DNA, CDR3 protein, D gene, clone size, V gene, J gene. A D gene is named only where the DNA matches it firmly. Clone size is not always given. Where it is, it says once, few, many or a class for expanded clones.

cdr3_nt: TGTGCCAGCAGTTTATCGAATGGGGGCCTCGAGCAGTACTTC
cdr3_aa: CASSLSNGGLEQYF
d_call: NA
clone_size: NA
v_call: TRBV27
j_call: TRBJ2-7

cdr3_nt: TGTGCCAGCATCGATGACAGGGTGTTTGGCTACACCTTC
cdr3_aa: CASIDDRVFGYTF
d_call: TRBD1
clone_size: few
v_call: TRBV2
j_call: TRBJ1-2

cdr3_nt: TGTGCCAGCAGCGTAGGGACAGGAACGGTGGAGACCCAGTACTTC
cdr3_aa: CASSVGTGTVETQYF
d_call: TRBD1
clone_size: NA
v_call: TRBV9
j_call: TRBJ2-5

cdr3_nt: TGTGCCAGTAGCCGCGCCGGGACTACCGCAATTGAGACCCAGTACTTC
cdr3_aa: CASSRAGTTAIETQYF
d_call: TRBD2
clone_size: NA
v_call: TRBV19
j_call: TRBJ2-5

cdr3_nt: TGCGCCAGCAGTGAAGCGGCCAGAGGGGGCGTCTATGGCTACACCTTC
cdr3_aa: CASSEAARGGVYGYTF
d_call: TRBD1
clone_size: NA
v_call: TRBV10-2
j_call: TRBJ1-2

cdr3_nt: TGTGCCAGCAGCTCCCTGGCGGGGGGGCGCATCACCGGGGAGCTGTTTTTT
cdr3_aa: CASSSLAGGRITGELFF
d_call: TRBD2
clone_size: NA
v_call: TRBV5-4
j_call: TRBJ2-2

cdr3_nt: TGTGCCAGCAGCCAACTGACAGGGCAGGGCTATGGCTACACCTTC
cdr3_aa: CASSQLTGQGYGYTF
d_call: TRBD1
clone_size: NA
v_call: TRBV3-1/TRBV3-2
j_call: TRBJ1-2

cdr3_nt: TGTGCCAGCAGTTTCGTAGTATACAATGAGCAGTTCTTC
cdr3_aa: CASSFVVYNEQFF
d_call: NA
clone_size: NA
v_call: TRBV12-3/TRBV12-4
j_call: TRBJ2-1

cdr3_nt: TGTGCCAGCAGCCCGGGCTACGAGCAGTACTTC
cdr3_aa: CASSPGYEQYF
d_call: NA
clone_size: NA
v_call: TRBV14
j_call: TRBJ2-7

cdr3_nt: TGTGCCAGCAGTTCCCACTCCGGACTAGCGGGGGCCATCACAGATACGCAGTATTTT
cdr3_aa: CASSSHSGLAGAITDTQYF
d_call: TRBD2
clone_size: NA
v_call: TRBV27
j_call: TRBJ2-3

cdr3_nt: TGTGCCAGCTCACCACTGGCAGGGGGTCAAGGCGAGCAGTACTTC
cdr3_aa: CASSPLAGGQGEQYF
d_call: TRBD1
clone_size: NA
v_call: TRBV18
j_call: TRBJ2-7

cdr3_nt: TGTGCCAGCAGCCCCGGGACAGTAGTCGGAGACACCGGGGAGCTGTTTTTT
cdr3_aa: CASSPGTVVGDTGELFF
d_call: TRBD1
clone_size: once
v_call: TRBV2
j_call: TRBJ2-2

cdr3_nt: TGCGCCAGCAGCTTGGTCCCTGGGACAGCTAACTATGGCTACACCTTC
cdr3_aa: CASSLVPGTANYGYTF
d_call: TRBD1
clone_size: once
v_call: TRBV5-1
j_call: TRBJ1-2

cdr3_nt: TGTGCCAGCATCCGCGGGGGGGGCCGAGAGACCCAGTACTTC
cdr3_aa: CASIRGGGRETQYF
d_call: TRBD2
clone_size: NA
v_call: TRBV7-2
j_call: TRBJ2-5

cdr3_nt: TGCGCCAGCAGCTTGGTGTCACAGTTAACCTACGAGCAGTACTTC
cdr3_aa: CASSLVSQLTYEQYF
d_call: NA
clone_size: NA
v_call: TRBV5-1
j_call: TRBJ2-7

cdr3_nt: TGTGCCTGGAGTAGGACAGCAAATCAGCCCCAGCATTTT
cdr3_aa: CAWSRTANQPQHF
d_call: NA
clone_size: NA
v_call: TRBV30
j_call: TRBJ1-5

cdr3_nt: TGTGCCAGTACCCCCGGGACAGGGCCTTTTAATTCACCCCTCCACTTT
cdr3_aa: CASTPGTGPFNSPLHF
d_call: TRBD1
clone_size: NA
v_call: TRBV19
j_call: TRBJ1-6

cdr3_nt: TGTGCCAGCAGCTTAGGAGGGAACGGTCAGCCCCAGCATTTT
cdr3_aa: CASSLGGNGQPQHF
d_call: NA
clone_size: NA
v_call: TRBV7-9
j_call: TRBJ1-5

cdr3_nt: TGTGCCAGCAGCCTAACTAGCGGGGGGTCGTTAAATCCCGCTAATGAGCAGTTCTTC
cdr3_aa: CASSLTSGGSLNPANEQFF
d_call: TRBD2
clone_size: once
v_call: TRBV11-2
j_call: TRBJ2-1

cdr3_nt: TGTGCCAGCAGCTTGGCCGACAGGTCATTCTACGAGCAGTACTTC
cdr3_aa: CASSLADRSFYEQYF
d_call: NA
clone_size: NA
v_call: TRBV5-6
j_call: TRBJ2-7

cdr3_nt: TGTGCCAGCAGCACTCAAAAGCAGGAATTCTATGGCTACACCTTC
cdr3_aa: CASSTQKQEFYGYTF
d_call: NA
clone_size: NA
v_call: TRBV7-9
j_call: TRBJ1-2

cdr3_nt: TGCAGCGCCGGGGACGGGGGTTGGACTGAAGCTTTCTTT
cdr3_aa: CSAGDGGWTEAFF
d_call: NA
clone_size: NA
v_call: TRBV29-1
j_call: TRBJ1-1

cdr3_nt: TGTGCCAGTAGTCCCGAAACAGGAAGGGGAACTGAAGCTTTCTTT
cdr3_aa: CASSPETGRGTEAFF
d_call: NA
clone_size: NA
v_call: TRBV19
j_call: TRBJ1-1

cdr3_nt: TGTGCCAGCAGTGAGGCGGTACGGAAACCCCAGCATTTT
cdr3_aa: CASSEAVRKPQHF
d_call: NA
clone_size: NA
v_call: TRBV2
j_call: TRBJ1-5

cdr3_nt: TGTGCCAGCAGCTCATTAGCCGGACAGGCCCATGGCTACACCTTC
cdr3_aa: CASSSLAGQAHGYTF
d_call: TRBD1
clone_size: few
v_call: TRBV7-9
j_call: TRBJ1-2